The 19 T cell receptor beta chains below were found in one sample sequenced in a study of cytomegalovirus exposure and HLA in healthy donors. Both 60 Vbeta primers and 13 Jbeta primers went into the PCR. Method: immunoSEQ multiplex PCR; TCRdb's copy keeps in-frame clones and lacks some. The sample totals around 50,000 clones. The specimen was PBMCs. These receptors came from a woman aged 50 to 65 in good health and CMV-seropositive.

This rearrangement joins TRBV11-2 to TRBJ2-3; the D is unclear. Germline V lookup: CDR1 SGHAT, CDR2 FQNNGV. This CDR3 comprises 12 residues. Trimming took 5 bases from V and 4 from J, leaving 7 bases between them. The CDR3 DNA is TGTGCCAGCAGCACTGCGCCAGATACGCAGTATTTT. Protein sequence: CASSTAPDTQYF.

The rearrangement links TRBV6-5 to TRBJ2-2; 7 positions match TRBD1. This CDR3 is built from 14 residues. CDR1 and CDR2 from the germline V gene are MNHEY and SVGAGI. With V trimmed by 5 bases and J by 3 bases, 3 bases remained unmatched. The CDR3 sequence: CASSLQGYTGELFF. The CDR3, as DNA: TGTGCCAGCAGTCTACAGGGGTACACCGGGGAGCTGTTTTTT.

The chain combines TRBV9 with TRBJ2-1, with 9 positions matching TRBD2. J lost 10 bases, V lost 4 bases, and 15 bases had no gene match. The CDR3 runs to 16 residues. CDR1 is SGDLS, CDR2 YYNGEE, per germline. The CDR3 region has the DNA TGTGCCAGCAGCCCCCGGGCGCGGGGGGGCATTTTGGAGCAGTTCTTC. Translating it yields CASSPRARGGILEQFF.

CDR3 protein: CASSWGGRAGETQYF. Here the CDR3 DNA reads TGTGCCAGCAGCTGGGGCGGGAGAGCGGGAGAGACCCAGTACTTC. The chain employs TRBV7-9 and TRBJ2-5; 7 bases map to TRBD2. Germline V gene sequence: CDR1 SEHNR, CDR2 FQNEAQ (reference sequence). This CDR3 comprises 15 residues. J gave up 4 bases and V 4 bases, and 9 bases lay outside the gene matches.

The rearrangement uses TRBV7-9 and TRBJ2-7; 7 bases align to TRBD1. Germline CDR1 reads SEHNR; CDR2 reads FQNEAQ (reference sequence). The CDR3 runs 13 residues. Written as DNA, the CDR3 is TGTGCGAGTATGCAGACAGGGCGAGACGAGCAGTACTTC. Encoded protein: CASMQTGRDEQYF.

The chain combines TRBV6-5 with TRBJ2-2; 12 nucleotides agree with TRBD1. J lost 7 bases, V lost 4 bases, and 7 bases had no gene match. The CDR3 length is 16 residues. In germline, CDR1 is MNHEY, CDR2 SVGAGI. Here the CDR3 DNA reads TGTGCCAGCAGTTCTCCGGGACAGGGGGCTGGCGGGGAGCTGTTTTTT. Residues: CASSSPGQGAGGELFF.

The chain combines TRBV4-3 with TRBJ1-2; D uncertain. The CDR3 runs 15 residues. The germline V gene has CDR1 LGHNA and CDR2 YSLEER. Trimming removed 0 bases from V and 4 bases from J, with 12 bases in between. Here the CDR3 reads CASSQEVAVTYGYTF. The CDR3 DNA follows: TGCGCCAGCAGCCAAGAAGTGGCAGTTACCTATGGCTACACCTTC.

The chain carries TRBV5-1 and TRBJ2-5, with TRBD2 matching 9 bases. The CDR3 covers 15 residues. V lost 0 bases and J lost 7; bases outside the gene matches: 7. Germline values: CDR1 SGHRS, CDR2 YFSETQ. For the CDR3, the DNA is TGCGCCAGCAGCTTGGTAGCGGGGGCCGGGGGGACCCAGTACTTC. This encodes CASSLVAGAGGTQYF.

CDR3 in amino acids: CASRALVLGEKLFF. CDR3 DNA: TGTGCCAGCAGGGCTCTAGTCCTCGGGGAAAAACTGTTTTTT. The chain combines TRBV28 with TRBJ1-4; D uncertain. The CDR3 has 14 residues. V lost 6 bases to trimming and J lost 8 bases, with 16 bases between them. The germline gives CDR1 MDHEN, CDR2 SYDVKM.

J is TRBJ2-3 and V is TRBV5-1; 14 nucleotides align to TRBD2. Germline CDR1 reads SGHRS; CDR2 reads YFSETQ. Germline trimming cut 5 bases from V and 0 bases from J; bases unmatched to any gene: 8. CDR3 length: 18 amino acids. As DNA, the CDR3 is TGCGCCAGCAGTTGGGGACTAGCGGGAGCCATAAGCACAGATACGCAGTATTTT. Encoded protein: CASSWGLAGAISTDTQYF.

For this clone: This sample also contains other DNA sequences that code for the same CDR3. The CDR3 spells CASSSKITRTGDVGNNQPQHF. The DNA for the CDR3 is TGCGCCAGCAGCTCCAAGATAACTAGGACGGGGGATGTTGGAAACAATCAGCCCCAGCATTTT. V is TRBV4-3 and J is TRBJ1-5; TRBD1 is a possible D gene (5 bases). Trimming left V 5 bases short and J 3 bases short, with 32 bases between. Germline CDR1 LGHNA, CDR2 YSLEER. The CDR3 sequence is 21 residues long.

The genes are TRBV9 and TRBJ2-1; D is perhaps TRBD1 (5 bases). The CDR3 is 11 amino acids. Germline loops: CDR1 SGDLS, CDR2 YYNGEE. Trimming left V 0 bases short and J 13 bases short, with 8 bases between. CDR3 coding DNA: TGTGCCAGCAGCGTAGACAGGATACAGTTCTTC. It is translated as CASSVDRIQFF.

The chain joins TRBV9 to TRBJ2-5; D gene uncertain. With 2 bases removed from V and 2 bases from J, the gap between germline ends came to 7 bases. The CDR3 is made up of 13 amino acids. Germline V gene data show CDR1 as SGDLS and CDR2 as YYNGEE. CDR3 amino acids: CASSVPEQETQYF. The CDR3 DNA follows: TGTGCCAGCAGCGTGCCCGAGCAAGAGACCCAGTACTTC.

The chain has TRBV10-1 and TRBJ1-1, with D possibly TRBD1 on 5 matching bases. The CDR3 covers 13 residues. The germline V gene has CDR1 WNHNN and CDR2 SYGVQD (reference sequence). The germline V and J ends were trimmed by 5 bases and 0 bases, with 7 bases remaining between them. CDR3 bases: TGCGCCAGCAGTATGACAGTGAACACTGAAGCTTTCTTT. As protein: CASSMTVNTEAFF.

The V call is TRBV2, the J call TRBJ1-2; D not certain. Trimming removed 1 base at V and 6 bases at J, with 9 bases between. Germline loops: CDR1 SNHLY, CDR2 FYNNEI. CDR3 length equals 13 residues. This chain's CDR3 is CASSEGEVDGYTF. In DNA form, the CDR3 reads TGTGCCAGCAGTGAAGGAGAAGTGGATGGCTACACCTTC.

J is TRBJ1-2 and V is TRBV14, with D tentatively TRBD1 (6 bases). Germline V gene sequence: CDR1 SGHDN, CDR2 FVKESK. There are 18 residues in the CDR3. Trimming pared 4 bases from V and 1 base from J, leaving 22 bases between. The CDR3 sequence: CASSRLQGTIANNYGYTF. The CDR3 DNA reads TGTGCCAGCAGCCGCCTACAGGGAACAATTGCAAATAACTATGGCTACACCTTC.

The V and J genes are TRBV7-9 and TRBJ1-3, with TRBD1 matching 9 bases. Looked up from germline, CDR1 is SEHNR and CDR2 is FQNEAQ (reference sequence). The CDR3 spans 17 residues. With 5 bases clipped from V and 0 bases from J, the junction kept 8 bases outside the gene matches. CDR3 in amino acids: CASSPRTGDDSGNTIYF. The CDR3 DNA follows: TGTGCCAGCAGCCCACGGACAGGGGACGACTCTGGAAACACCATATATTTT.

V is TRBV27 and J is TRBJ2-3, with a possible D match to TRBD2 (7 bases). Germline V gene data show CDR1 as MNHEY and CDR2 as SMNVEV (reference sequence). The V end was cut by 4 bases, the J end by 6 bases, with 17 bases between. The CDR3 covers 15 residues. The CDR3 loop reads CASSSGSGRGDTQYF. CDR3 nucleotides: TGTGCCAGCAGTTCCGGGTCGGGGAGGGGGGATACGCAGTATTTT.

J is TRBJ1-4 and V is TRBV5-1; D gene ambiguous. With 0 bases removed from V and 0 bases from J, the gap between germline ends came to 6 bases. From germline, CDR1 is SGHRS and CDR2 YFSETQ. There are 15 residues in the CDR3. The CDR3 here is CASSLGHATNEKLFF. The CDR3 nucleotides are TGCGCCAGCAGCTTGGGGCACGCAACTAATGAAAAACTGTTTTTT. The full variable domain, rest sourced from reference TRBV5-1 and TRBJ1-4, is KAGVTQTPRYLIKTRGQQVTLSCSPISGHRSVSWYQQTPGQGLQFLFEYFSETQRNKGNFPGRFSGRQFSNSRSEMNVSTLELGDSALYLCASSLGHATNEKLFFGSGTQLSVL.